These 15 T cell receptor beta chains share one sample of origin, sequenced in a study of blood T cell repertoires in COVID-19. Here immunoSEQ multiplex PCR was the method, and the copy in TCRdb shows in-frame clones only, minus some. The table lists around 95,000 clones, almost 80% of them singletons. The sequencing input was peripheral blood. The receptors come from a man between 65 and 85 years old with active or convalescent COVID-19.

The chain uses TRBV15 and TRBJ1-3; D remains unclear. Trimming removed 0 bases from V and 0 bases from J, with 6 bases in between. From germline, CDR1 is LNHNV and CDR2 YYDKDF (reference sequence). This CDR3 is 15 amino acids long. The CDR3 DNA sequence: TGTGCCACCAGCAGAGAACGGGACTCTGGAAACACCATATATTTT. Its protein is CATSRERDSGNTIYF.

This clone was recorded a few times. The J gene is TRBJ1-1, the V gene TRBV12-3 or TRBV12-4, with 7 bases lining up with TRBD1. The CDR3 contains 13 residues. V shed 6 bases and J 12 bases; nucleotides not matched to a gene: 13. For the CDR3, the DNA is TGTGCCAGCAGCACGATCCAGGGGGGCGTAACTTTCTTT. It yields the protein CASSTIQGGVTFF.

The gene calls are TRBV28 and TRBJ2-3; TRBD1 agrees at 10 bases. V shed 3 bases and J 6 bases; nucleotides not matched to a gene: 12. This CDR3 region has 17 residues. CDR1 is MDHEN, CDR2 SYDVKM, per germline. The chain's CDR3 is CASSFPGQGWMSDTQYF. The CDR3 nucleotides read TGTGCCAGCAGTTTTCCGGGACAGGGGTGGATGAGCGATACGCAGTATTTT.

V usage is TRBV9 and J usage is TRBJ2-7; 13 bases agree with TRBD2. The CDR3 has 16 amino acids. V lost 4 bases, J lost 2 bases, and 6 bases stayed unmatched. The germline V gene encodes CDR1 SGDLS and CDR2 YYNGEE. CDR3 in amino acids: CASSPPGLAGTYEQYF. The CDR3 DNA sequence: TGTGCCAGCAGCCCTCCGGGACTAGCGGGGACCTACGAGCAGTACTTC. The variable domain in full, completed from reference TRBV9 and TRBJ2-7, reads DSGVTQTPKHLITATGQRVTLRCSPRSGDLSVYWYQQSLDQGLQFLIQYYNGEERAKGNILERFSAQQFPDLHSELNLSSLELGDSALYFCASSPPGLAGTYEQYFGPGTRLTVT.

V and J are TRBV6-6 and TRBJ1-2; TRBD1 is a possible D gene (5 bases). V was cut by 2 bases and J by 3 bases, with 7 bases left in between. CDR1 and CDR2 (germline): MNHNY, SVGAGI (reference sequence). The length of the CDR3 is 13 residues. DNA of the CDR3: TGTGCCAGCAGTTACCCGGGGGACTATGGCTACACCTTC. This encodes CASSYPGDYGYTF.

By share, this clone ranks as medium-sized. The chain links TRBV4-3 to TRBJ1-2, with 11 bases identical to TRBD1. The CDR3 length is 15 residues. V was clipped by 3 bases and J by 4 bases; unmatched bases: 4. The V gene's germline CDR1 is LGHNA and CDR2 YSLEER. CDR3 loop: CASSQDRGPAYGYTF. As DNA, the CDR3 is TGCGCCAGCAGCCAGGACAGGGGGCCCGCCTATGGCTACACCTTC.

This clone has a handful of counts. The chain carries TRBV10-3 and TRBJ1-1; TRBD1 is a possible D gene (5 bases). The CDR3 runs 14 residues. Between the trimmed V and J ends, which lost 8 bases and 3 bases, there was a span of 16 bases. Per germline, CDR1 ENHRY and CDR2 SYGVKD. Here the CDR3 DNA reads TGTGCCATCGGCGGGACGGCAGGAGACACTGAAGCTTTCTTT. It codes for CAIGGTAGDTEAFF.

The CDR3 loop reads CSASSGLGRTPYEQYF. CDR3 DNA sequence: TGCAGTGCTAGTTCCGGTCTGGGCAGAACACCCTACGAGCAGTACTTC. The V gene is TRBV20-1, the J gene TRBJ2-7; D not certain. The CDR3 has 16 residues. In germline, CDR1 is DFQATT, CDR2 SNEGSKA (reference sequence). V was trimmed by 3 bases and J by 2 bases, leaving 20 bases between them.

Only one count was recorded for this clone. This chain links TRBV4-3 with TRBJ1-2; 7 nucleotides line up with TRBD1. This CDR3 is built from 16 residues. The V gene end was trimmed by 3 bases and the J gene end by 5 bases; junction bases not matched to a gene: 12. Germline CDR1 reads LGHNA; CDR2 reads YSLEER. The CDR3 spells CASSQDGSTGRYGYTF. DNA for the CDR3: TGCGCCAGCAGCCAGGACGGCTCGACAGGGAGGTATGGCTACACCTTC.

In this sample, this clone turned up a few times. This chain joins TRBV5-6 and TRBJ1-6; D might be TRBD1 (5 bases). The germline V and J ends were trimmed by 4 bases and 14 bases, with 19 bases remaining between them. The germline V gene encodes CDR1 SGHDT and CDR2 YYEEEE. The CDR3 has 14 amino acids. The CDR3 is CASSPGTGGRALHF. CDR3 in DNA: TGTGCCAGCAGCCCCGGGACGGGGGGTCGGGCCCTCCACTTT.

J is TRBJ2-1 and V is TRBV7-3, with 9 bases aligning to TRBD2. The germline V gene encodes CDR1 SGHTA and CDR2 FQGTGA. V was pared by 5 bases and J by 10 bases, with 9 bases of the junction left unmatched. This CDR3 region has 14 residues. The CDR3 loop is CASSANSGGLEQFF. The DNA for the CDR3 is TGTGCCAGCAGCGCCAATAGCGGGGGCCTGGAGCAGTTCTTC.

This rearrangement joins TRBV27 to TRBJ2-7, with 8 bases aligning to TRBD2. CDR3 size: 14 residues. V was pared by 4 bases and J by 4 bases, with 6 bases of the junction left unmatched. Germline values: CDR1 MNHEY, CDR2 SMNVEV (reference sequence). The CDR3 loop reads CASSYGTRDYEQYF. CDR3 DNA sequence: TGTGCCAGCAGTTACGGGACTAGAGATTACGAGCAGTACTTC.

V usage is TRBV18 and J usage is TRBJ2-3; TRBD2 might be the D (5 bases). Germline assignment: CDR1 KGHSH and CDR2 LQKENI. The germline V and J ends were trimmed by 1 base and 4 bases, with 15 bases remaining between them. This CDR3 is 16 amino acids long. The CDR3 DNA sequence: TGTGCCAGCTCACCACGAACAACGGGCGGGCCAGATACGCAGTATTTT. It yields the protein CASSPRTTGGPDTQYF. Drawing the rest from reference TRBV18 and TRBJ2-3, the complete variable domain is NAGVMQNPRHLVRRRGQEARLRCSPMKGHSHVYWYRQLPEEGLKFMVYLQKENIIDESGMPKERFSAEFPKEGPSILRIQQVVRGDSAAYFCASSPRTTGGPDTQYFGPGTRLTVL.

CDR3 DNA sequence: TGTGCCAGCAGCCAAGTCGGGACAGATAATTCACCCCTCCACTTT. Its translation: CASSQVGTDNSPLHF. The chain uses TRBV4-2 and TRBJ1-6; the match to TRBD1 covers 7 bases. Per the germline V gene, CDR1 is LGHNA and CDR2 is YNFKEQ. The J segment lost 5 bases and the V segment lost 1 base, leaving 2 bases of the junction unmatched. CDR3 length equals 15 residues.

This rearrangement joins TRBV9 to TRBJ2-7, with 8 bases fitting TRBD2. CDR3 length: 14 amino acids. J gave up 2 bases and V 4 bases, and 5 bases lay outside the gene matches. CDR1 SGDLS and CDR2 YYNGEE come from the germline V gene. CDR3 DNA: TGTGCCAGCAGCCCGGGGACTAGGGCCTACGAGCAGTACTTC. Residues: CASSPGTRAYEQYF.